This T cell receptor (beta chain) was sequenced during a study of shared clonotypes between healthy human individuals. Study-level points and caveats: Generation probabilities were higher for clonotypes shared across all four sorted-subset donors than for unshared ones. Naive subsets generally exceeded memory subsets in estimated richness.

CDR3 size: 14 residues. Trimming took off 7 bases at V and 4 bases at J, with 13 bases between the two ends. From germline, CDR1 is LNHDA and CDR2 SQIVND (reference sequence). This was a deep-level run. Authors' processing steps: Junction-only sequences produced by ImmunoSEQ had no quality scores, so filtering differed. Assay used: immunoSEQ multiplex PCR; TCRdb lists only in-frame clones, some missing. That table supplies the V and J calls and clone size; D and trimming were determined from the DNA. The sample includes some 700,000 clones, roughly 91% of them seen just once. In regard to this clone: Antigen: not known.

The chain employs TRBV19 and TRBJ2-2; D is possibly TRBD1 or TRBD2 (6 bases each). The clonotype comes from a man aged 18 to 30 in good health. Some clones in this sample may be carry-over from other donors' samples. The specimen sequenced was memory CD8+ T cells from PBMCs. The subset was: CD45RO+ cells pooled with CCR7-negative TemRA cells. The CDR3 loop reads CASKDPGATGELFF. CDR3 in DNA: TGTGCCAGTAAGGATCCGGGGGCCACCGGGGAGCTGTTTTTT.